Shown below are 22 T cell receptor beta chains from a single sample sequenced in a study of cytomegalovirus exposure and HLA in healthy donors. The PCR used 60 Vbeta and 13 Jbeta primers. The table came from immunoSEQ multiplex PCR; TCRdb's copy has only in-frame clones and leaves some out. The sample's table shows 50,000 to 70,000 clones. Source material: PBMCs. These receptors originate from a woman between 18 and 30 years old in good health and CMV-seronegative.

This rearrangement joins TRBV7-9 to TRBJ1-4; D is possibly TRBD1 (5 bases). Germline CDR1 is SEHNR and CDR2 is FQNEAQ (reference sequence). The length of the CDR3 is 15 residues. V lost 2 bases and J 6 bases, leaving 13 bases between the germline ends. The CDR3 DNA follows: TGTGCCAGCAGCTTAACTGGAACAGGATATGAAAAACTGTTTTTT. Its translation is CASSLTGTGYEKLFF.

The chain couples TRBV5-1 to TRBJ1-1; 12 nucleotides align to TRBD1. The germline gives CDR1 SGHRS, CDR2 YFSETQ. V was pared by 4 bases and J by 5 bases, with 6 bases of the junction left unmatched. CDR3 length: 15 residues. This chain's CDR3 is CASSPGQGARTEAFF. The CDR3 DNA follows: TGCGCCAGCAGCCCGGGACAGGGGGCGAGGACTGAAGCTTTCTTT. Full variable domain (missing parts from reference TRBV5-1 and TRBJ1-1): KAGVTQTPRYLIKTRGQQVTLSCSPISGHRSVSWYQQTPGQGLQFLFEYFSETQRNKGNFPGRFSGRQFSNSRSEMNVSTLELGDSALYLCASSPGQGARTEAFFGQGTRLTVV.

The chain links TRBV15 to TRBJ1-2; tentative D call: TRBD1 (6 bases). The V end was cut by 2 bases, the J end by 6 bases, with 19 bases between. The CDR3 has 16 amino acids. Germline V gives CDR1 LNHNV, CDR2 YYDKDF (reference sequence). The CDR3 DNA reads TGTGCCACCAGCAGAAACCCCAGGGGCGGTAAGGATGGCTACACCTTC. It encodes CATSRNPRGGKDGYTF.

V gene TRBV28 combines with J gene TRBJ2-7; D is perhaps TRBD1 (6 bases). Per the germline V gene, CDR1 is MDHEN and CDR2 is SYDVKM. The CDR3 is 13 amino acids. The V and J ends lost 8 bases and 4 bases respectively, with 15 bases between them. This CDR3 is CASHWGRGYEQYF. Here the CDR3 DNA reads TGTGCCAGCCATTGGGGTAGGGGGTACGAGCAGTACTTC.

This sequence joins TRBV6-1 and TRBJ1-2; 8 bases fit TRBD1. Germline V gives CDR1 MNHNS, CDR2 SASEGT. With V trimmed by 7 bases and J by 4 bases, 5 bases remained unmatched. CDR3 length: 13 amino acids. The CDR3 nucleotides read TGTGCCAGCAAGGACAGGGCGATCTATGGCTACACCTTC. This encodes CASKDRAIYGYTF.

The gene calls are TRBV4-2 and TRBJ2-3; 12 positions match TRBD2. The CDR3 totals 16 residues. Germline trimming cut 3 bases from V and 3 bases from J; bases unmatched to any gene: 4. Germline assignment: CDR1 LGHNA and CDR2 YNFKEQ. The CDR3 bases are TGTGCCAGCAGCCAGGAACTAGCGGGGGGAACAGATACGCAGTATTTT. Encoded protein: CASSQELAGGTDTQYF.

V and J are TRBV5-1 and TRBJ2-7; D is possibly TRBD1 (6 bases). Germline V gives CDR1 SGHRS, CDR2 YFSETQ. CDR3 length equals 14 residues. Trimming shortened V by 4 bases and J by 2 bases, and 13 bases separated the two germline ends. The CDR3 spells CASSETGLAYEQYF. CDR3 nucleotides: TGCGCCAGCAGCGAGACAGGCCTGGCCTACGAGCAGTACTTC.

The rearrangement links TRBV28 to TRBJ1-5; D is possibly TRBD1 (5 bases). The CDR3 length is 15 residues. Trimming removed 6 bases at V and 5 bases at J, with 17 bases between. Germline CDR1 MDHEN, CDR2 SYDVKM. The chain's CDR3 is CASSHLRGGDQPQHF. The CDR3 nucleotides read TGTGCCAGCAGCCACCTTCGGGGGGGTGATCAGCCCCAGCATTTT.

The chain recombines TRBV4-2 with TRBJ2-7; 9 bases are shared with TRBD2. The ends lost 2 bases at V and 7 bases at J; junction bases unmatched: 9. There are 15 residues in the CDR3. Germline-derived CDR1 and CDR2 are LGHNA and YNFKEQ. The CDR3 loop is CASSQPTGRGGEQYF. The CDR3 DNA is TGTGCCAGCAGCCAACCTACGGGGCGGGGGGGAGAGCAGTACTTC.

In DNA, the CDR3 is TGTGCCAGCAGCCAAAGCGGGAGTAGGTACGAGCAGTACTTC. This sequence encodes CASSQSGSRYEQYF. The chain couples TRBV4-2 to TRBJ2-7; 8 bases line up with TRBD2. This CDR3 comprises 14 residues. With V trimmed by 2 bases and J by 4 bases, 4 bases remained unmatched. Per the germline V gene, CDR1 is LGHNA and CDR2 is YNFKEQ.

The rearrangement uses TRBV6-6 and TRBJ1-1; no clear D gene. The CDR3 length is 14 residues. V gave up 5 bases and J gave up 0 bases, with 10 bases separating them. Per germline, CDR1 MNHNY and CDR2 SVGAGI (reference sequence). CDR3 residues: CASSEERMNTEAFF. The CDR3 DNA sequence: TGTGCCAGCAGTGAGGAAAGGATGAACACTGAAGCTTTCTTT.

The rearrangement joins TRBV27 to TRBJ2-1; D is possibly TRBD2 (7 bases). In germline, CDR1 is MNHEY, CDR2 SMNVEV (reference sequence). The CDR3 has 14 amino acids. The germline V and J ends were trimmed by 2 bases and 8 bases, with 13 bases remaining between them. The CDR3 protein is CASSLAGAGYEQFF. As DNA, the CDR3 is TGTGCCAGCAGTTTAGCGGGGGCGGGGTATGAGCAGTTCTTC.

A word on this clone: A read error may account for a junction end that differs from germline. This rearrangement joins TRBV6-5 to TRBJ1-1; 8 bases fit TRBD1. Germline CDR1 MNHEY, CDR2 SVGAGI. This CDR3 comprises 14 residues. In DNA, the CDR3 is TGTGCCAGCAGTAGGACAGGGATTAACACTGAAGATTTCTTT. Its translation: CASSRTGINTEDFF.

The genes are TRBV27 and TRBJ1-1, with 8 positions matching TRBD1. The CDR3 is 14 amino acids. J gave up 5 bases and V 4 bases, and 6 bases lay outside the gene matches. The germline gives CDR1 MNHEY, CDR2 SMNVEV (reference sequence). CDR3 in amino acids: CASSSRTGTTEAFF. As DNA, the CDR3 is TGTGCCAGCAGTTCCAGGACAGGGACGACTGAAGCTTTCTTT.

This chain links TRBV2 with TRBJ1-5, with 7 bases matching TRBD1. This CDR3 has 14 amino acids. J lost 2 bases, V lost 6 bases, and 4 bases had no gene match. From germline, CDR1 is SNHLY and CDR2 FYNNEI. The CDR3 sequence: CASRTGTGNQPQHF. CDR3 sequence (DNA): TGTGCCAGCAGGACCGGGACAGGCAATCAGCCCCAGCATTTT.

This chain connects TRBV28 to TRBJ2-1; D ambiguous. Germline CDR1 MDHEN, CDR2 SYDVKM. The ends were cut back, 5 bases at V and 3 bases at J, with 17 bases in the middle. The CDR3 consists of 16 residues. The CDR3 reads CASSRPSELNYNEQFF. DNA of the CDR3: TGTGCCAGCAGTCGACCCAGCGAGTTGAACTACAATGAGCAGTTCTTC.

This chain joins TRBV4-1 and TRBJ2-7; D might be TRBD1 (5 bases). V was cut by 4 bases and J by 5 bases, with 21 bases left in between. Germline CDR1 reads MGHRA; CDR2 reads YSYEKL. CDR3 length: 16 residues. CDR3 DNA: TGCGCCAGCAGCCCTACTCCTTGGGGCCTAGGGAACGAGCAGTACTTC. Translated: CASSPTPWGLGNEQYF.

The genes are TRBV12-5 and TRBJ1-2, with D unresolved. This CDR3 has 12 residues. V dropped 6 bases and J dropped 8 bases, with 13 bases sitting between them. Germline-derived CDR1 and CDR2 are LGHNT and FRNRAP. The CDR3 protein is CASGPDISGYTF. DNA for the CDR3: TGTGCTAGTGGCCCCGACATCAGCGGCTACACCTTC.

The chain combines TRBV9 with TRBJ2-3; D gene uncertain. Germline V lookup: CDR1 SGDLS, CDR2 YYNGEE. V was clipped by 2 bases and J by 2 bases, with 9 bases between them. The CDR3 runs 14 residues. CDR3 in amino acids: CASSVADYTDTQYF. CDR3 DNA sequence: TGTGCCAGCAGCGTTGCGGATTACACAGATACGCAGTATTTT. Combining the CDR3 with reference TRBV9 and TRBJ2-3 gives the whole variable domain DSGVTQTPKHLITATGQRVTLRCSPRSGDLSVYWYQQSLDQGLQFLIQYYNGEERAKGNILERFSAQQFPDLHSELNLSSLELGDSALYFCASSVADYTDTQYFGPGTRLTVL.

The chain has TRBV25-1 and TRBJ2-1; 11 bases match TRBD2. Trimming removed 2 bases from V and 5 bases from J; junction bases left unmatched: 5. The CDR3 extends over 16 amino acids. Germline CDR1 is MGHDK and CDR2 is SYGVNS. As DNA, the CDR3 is TGTGCCAGCAGTGAAAAACTAGCGGGAGCCCACAATGAGCAGTTCTTC. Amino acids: CASSEKLAGAHNEQFF.

CDR3 sequence reads: CASSPPIWGGGLAGEGETQYF. CDR3 nucleotides: TGTGCCAGCTCACCACCGATCTGGGGGGGAGGGCTAGCGGGAGAGGGGGAGACCCAGTACTTC. The chain joins TRBV18 to TRBJ2-5, with 10 bases matching TRBD2. The germline gives CDR1 KGHSH, CDR2 LQKENI. J was trimmed by 5 bases and V by 0 bases; bases with no gene match: 21. The CDR3 loop spans 21 amino acids. The whole variable domain, remainder taken from reference TRBV18 and TRBJ2-5, is NAGVMQNPRHLVRRRGQEARLRCSPMKGHSHVYWYRQLPEEGLKFMVYLQKENIIDESGMPKERFSAEFPKEGPSILRIQQVVRGDSAAYFCASSPPIWGGGLAGEGETQYFGPGTRLLVL.

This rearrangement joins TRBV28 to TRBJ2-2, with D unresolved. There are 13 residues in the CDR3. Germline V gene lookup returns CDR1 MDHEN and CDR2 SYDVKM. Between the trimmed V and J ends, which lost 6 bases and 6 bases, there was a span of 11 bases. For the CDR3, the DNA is TGTGCCAGCAGATACGGTGGTGCCGGGGAGCTGTTTTTT. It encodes CASRYGGAGELFF.